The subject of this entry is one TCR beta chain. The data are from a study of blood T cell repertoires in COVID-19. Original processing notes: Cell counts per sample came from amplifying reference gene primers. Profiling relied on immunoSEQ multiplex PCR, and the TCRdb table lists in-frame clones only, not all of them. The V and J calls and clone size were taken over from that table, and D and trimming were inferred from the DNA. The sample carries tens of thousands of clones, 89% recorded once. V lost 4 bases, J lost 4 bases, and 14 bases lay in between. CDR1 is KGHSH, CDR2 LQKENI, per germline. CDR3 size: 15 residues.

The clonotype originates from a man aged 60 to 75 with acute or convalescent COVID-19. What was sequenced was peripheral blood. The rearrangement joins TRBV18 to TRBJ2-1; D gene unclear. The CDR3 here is CASSLSVLEYNEQFF. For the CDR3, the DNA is TGTGCCAGCTCACTATCGGTTCTCGAGTACAATGAGCAGTTCTTC.